The sequence of this T cell receptor beta chain was determined in a study of T cells after yellow fever vaccination. TCRdb used MiXCR to reprocess the 5' RACE reads, holding one entry per CDR3 protein. This repertoire shows 250,000 or so distinct CDR3 sequences, 5.5% to 8.5% found once; its top ten account for 0.85% to 1.2%. Germline trimming cut 3 bases from V and 8 bases from J; bases unmatched to any gene: 3. Germline CDR1 DFQATT, CDR2 SNEGSKA (reference sequence). The CDR3 length is 12 residues. The receptor was derived from a young man who received the YFV17D yellow fever vaccine. V gene TRBV20-1 combines with J gene TRBJ2-2; 7 nucleotides match TRBD2. The material sequenced was CD4+ T cells sorted from PBMCs, taken on the day of the yellow fever booster vaccination. CDR3: CSARGGLGELFF. Written as DNA, the CDR3 is TGCAGTGCTAGGGGGGGACTAGGGGAGCTGTTTTTT.